These 20 T cell receptor beta chains were sequenced from one sample in a study of blood T cell repertoires in COVID-19. TCRdb keeps only in-frame clones here, not all; method: immunoSEQ multiplex PCR. This sample has fewer than 250,000 clones, with approximately 87% found just once. The sample was peripheral blood. The receptor set was obtained from a woman in her seventies with active or convalescent COVID-19.

The gene calls are TRBV6-5 and TRBJ1-1, with unresolved D. Trimming removed 6 bases at V and 0 bases at J, with 5 bases between. The CDR3 spans 12 residues. Looked up from germline, CDR1 is MNHEY and CDR2 is SVGAGI. DNA for the CDR3: TGTGCCAGCAGGGGCCTGAACACTGAAGCTTTCTTT. Protein sequence: CASRGLNTEAFF.

This chain joins TRBV18 and TRBJ1-5, with 10 nucleotides matching TRBD1. CDR3 length: 17 amino acids. Germline lookup yields CDR1 KGHSH and CDR2 LQKENI. V lost 3 bases, J lost 0 bases, and 5 bases stayed unmatched. The CDR3 bases are TGTGCCAGCTCACCCAGACAGGGGGCAAATAGCAATCAGCCCCAGCATTTT. Residues: CASSPRQGANSNQPQHF.

This clone was seen a handful of times. The J gene is TRBJ1-1, the V gene TRBV10-1; tentatively, D is TRBD1 (5 bases). This CDR3 comprises 13 residues. The V end was cut by 8 bases, the J end by 4 bases, with 14 bases between. Germline CDR1 is WNHNN and CDR2 is SYGVQD (reference sequence). The DNA for the CDR3 is TGCGCCAGCCCTCGGCAGGGATTCACTGAAGCTTTCTTT. Translation: CASPRQGFTEAFF.

The rearrangement joins TRBV5-4 to TRBJ1-2, with 12 bases matching TRBD1. The V gene end was trimmed by 3 bases and the J gene end by 8 bases; junction bases not matched to a gene: 5. Per germline, CDR1 SGHNT and CDR2 YYREEE (reference sequence). The CDR3 loop spans 14 amino acids. The CDR3 loop reads CASSWDRGLEGYTF. The CDR3 DNA follows: TGTGCCAGCAGCTGGGACAGGGGGCTGGAAGGCTACACCTTC.

The chain links TRBV28 to TRBJ1-5; 7 bases line up with TRBD1. Germline-derived CDR1 and CDR2 are MDHEN and SYDVKM. The junction had 8 bases not matched to a gene; V was cut back by 6 bases and J by 6 bases. This CDR3 spans 14 amino acids. CDR3 DNA: TGTGCCAGCAGGACCGACAGGGAAGGTCAGCCCCAGCATTTT. Encoded protein: CASRTDREGQPQHF. The full variable domain, in which reference TRBV28 and TRBJ1-5 provide the parts outside the CDR3, is DVKVTQSSRYLVKRTGEKVFLECVQDMDHENMFWYRQDPGLGLRLIYFSYDVKMKEKGDIPEGYSVSREKKERFSLILESASTNQTSMYLCASRTDREGQPQHFGDGTRLSIL.

The V call is TRBV7-9, the J call TRBJ2-5; D gene unclear. CDR3 length equals 12 residues. The V end lost 2 bases, the J end lost 5 bases, and 6 bases lay between the germline ends. The germline gives CDR1 SEHNR, CDR2 FQNEAQ (reference sequence). The CDR3 DNA follows: TGTGCCAGCAGCTTATACGGGGAGACCCAGTACTTC. It encodes CASSLYGETQYF.

The chain recombines TRBV6-5 with TRBJ2-7; D unclear. Trimming pared 2 bases from V and 5 bases from J, leaving 4 bases between. Germline loops: CDR1 MNHEY, CDR2 SVGAGI. This CDR3 region has 11 residues. The CDR3: CASSYKHEQYF. DNA of the CDR3: TGTGCCAGCAGTTACAAGCACGAGCAGTACTTC.

Turning to this clone: Sequence at one end of the junction differs from germline and may be a read error. The rearrangement uses TRBV7-4 and TRBJ2-2, with D perhaps matching TRBD2 (6 bases). The CDR3 is 17 residues long. CDR1 and CDR2 (germline): SGHVT, SQSDAQ. The CDR3 region is CASSPHARRVVNRGAVF. The CDR3 DNA is TGTGCCAGCAGCCCCCACGCGCGGAGGGTCGTGAACCGGGGAGCTGTTTTT.

The chain uses TRBV10-3 and TRBJ2-2, with TRBD2 identical over 7 bases. Germline CDR1 is ENHRY and CDR2 is SYGVKD. V was pared by 4 bases and J by 7 bases, with 6 bases of the junction left unmatched. CDR3 length equals 14 residues. The CDR3 DNA sequence: TGTGCCATCAGTGGGGGAGGGAGGAACGGGGAGCTGTTTTTT. Translating it yields CAISGGGRNGELFF.

This clone was seen a handful of times. V usage is TRBV6-4 and J usage is TRBJ2-3; D is possibly TRBD2 (5 bases). The V end lost 6 bases, the J end lost 4 bases, and 11 bases lay between the germline ends. This CDR3 contains 13 residues. CDR1 is MRHNA, CDR2 SNTAGT, per germline. CDR3 amino acids: CASSADSADTQYF. The CDR3, as DNA: TGTGCCAGCAGCGCGGACTCTGCAGATACGCAGTATTTT.

The chain employs TRBV19 and TRBJ1-3, with D perhaps matching TRBD1 (5 bases). Germline V gene data show CDR1 as LNHDA and CDR2 as SQIVND (reference sequence). CDR3 length equals 15 residues. V was clipped by 1 base and J by 0 bases, with 7 bases between them. The CDR3 sequence: CASSIAGYSGNTIYF. CDR3 nucleotide sequence: TGTGCCAGTAGTATAGCAGGGTACTCTGGAAACACCATATATTTT.

This chain links TRBV6-5 with TRBJ1-5, with 10 bases identical to TRBD1. Per germline, CDR1 MNHEY and CDR2 SVGAGI. J gave up 6 bases and V 5 bases, and 4 bases lay outside the gene matches. This CDR3 comprises 14 residues. The CDR3 sequence: CASSTTGGSQPQHF. In DNA form, the CDR3 reads TGTGCCAGCAGTACGACAGGGGGCAGTCAGCCCCAGCATTTT.

The J gene is TRBJ2-6, the V gene TRBV6-1, with D possibly being TRBD1 (5 bases). CDR3 length: 16 residues. V lost 4 bases to trimming and J lost 2 bases, with 12 bases between them. Per the germline V gene, CDR1 is MNHNS and CDR2 is SASEGT. The DNA of the CDR3 is TGTGCCAGCAGTGTAATTCCAGGGACTGGGGCCAACGTCCTGACTTTC. Its translation is CASSVIPGTGANVLTF.

The chain carries TRBV24-1 and TRBJ2-3; TRBD2 matches at 12 bases. Looked up from germline, CDR1 is KGHDR and CDR2 is SFDVKD. The junction had 7 bases not matched to a gene; V was cut back by 3 bases and J by 4 bases. This CDR3 spans 17 amino acids. The CDR3, as DNA: TGTGCCACCAGTGATGGGACTAGCGGGCCCCTACCAGATACGCAGTATTTT. Encoded protein: CATSDGTSGPLPDTQYF.

The gene calls are TRBV10-2 and TRBJ2-1, with 12 bases that match TRBD2. CDR1 and CDR2 (germline): WSHSY, SAAADI. The junction had 8 bases not matched to a gene; V was cut back by 7 bases and J by 10 bases. The CDR3 runs 14 residues. CDR3 sequence (DNA): TGCGCCAGCAACAGACTAGCGGGAGAAGGGGAGCAGTTCTTC. The encoded protein is CASNRLAGEGEQFF.

The genes are TRBV21-1 and TRBJ1-1. TRBV21-1 is classified as a pseudogene. The CDR3 consists of 14 residues. The CDR3, as DNA: TGTGCCAGCAGCAAACGACCTAGGCGCACTGAAGCTTTCTTT. The encoded protein is CASSKRPRRTEAFF.

The V call is TRBV6-5, the J call TRBJ1-1; D uncertain. This CDR3 spans 13 amino acids. The V gene's germline CDR1 is MNHEY and CDR2 SVGAGI. Trimming cost V 8 bases and J 3 bases, with 13 bases left between them. The CDR3 sequence: CASEHSRYTEAFF. CDR3 DNA: TGTGCCAGCGAGCATAGCCGATACACTGAAGCTTTCTTT.

This clone was seen once. The V and J genes are TRBV18 and TRBJ2-1; 7 nucleotides agree with TRBD2. The CDR3 sequence is 15 residues long. Per the germline V gene, CDR1 is KGHSH and CDR2 is LQKENI. With 0 bases clipped from V and 3 bases from J, the junction kept 2 bases outside the gene matches. CDR3 DNA: TGTGCCAGCTCACCACCGGGACTAAACTACAATGAGCAGTTCTTC. It is translated as CASSPPGLNYNEQFF.

The chain links TRBV28 to TRBJ1-2; the D gene is possibly TRBD1 (5 bases). This CDR3 is 17 amino acids long. Trimming left V 3 bases short and J 4 bases short, with 21 bases between. Germline values: CDR1 MDHEN, CDR2 SYDVKM. CDR3 in DNA: TGTGCCAGCAGTTTTTACGTTGGGGGGGTTGGGAGCTATGGCTACACCTTC. Translation: CASSFYVGGVGSYGYTF.

The V call is TRBV7-8, the J call TRBJ1-6, with 8 bases matching TRBD1. J gave up 8 bases and V 5 bases, and 14 bases lay outside the gene matches. The CDR3 covers 17 residues. Per the germline V gene, CDR1 is SGHVS and CDR2 is FQNEAQ. The CDR3 bases are TGTGCCAGCAGCCTAATGGGGAGGGGGGGACAGGATTCACCCCTCCACTTT. It encodes CASSLMGRGGQDSPLHF.